The next 22 T cell receptor beta chains were all read from a single sample in a study of cytomegalovirus exposure and HLA in healthy donors. This PCR relied on a set of 60 Vbeta primers and 13 Jbeta primers. TCRdb's table, derived via immunoSEQ multiplex PCR, lists solely in-frame clones and lacks some. The data hold about 84,000 clones, with about three quarters observed a single time. What was sequenced was PBMCs. Receptor source: a male donor in good health and CMV-seropositive.

In the case of this clone: The junction does not match germline at one end; this may be a read error. The rearrangement uses TRBV9 and TRBJ1-1; D is unclear. CDR3 length equals 17 residues. Germline-derived CDR1 and CDR2 are SGDLS and YYNGEE. The CDR3 coding sequence is TGTGTCAGCAGCCCCCAGGTTTCAAGCGGCCAGAACACTGAAGCTTTCTTT. Encoded protein: CVSSPQVSSGQNTEAFF.

The chain couples TRBV29-1 to TRBJ2-1, with D tentatively TRBD1 (7 bases). The CDR3 is made up of 15 amino acids. Trimming shortened V by 7 bases and J by 0 bases, and 16 bases separated the two germline ends. Germline V gene lookup returns CDR1 SQVTM and CDR2 ANQGSEA. The CDR3 here is CSALSGGYSYNEQFF. CDR3 sequence (DNA): TGCAGCGCCCTCTCAGGGGGGTACTCCTACAATGAGCAGTTCTTC.

CDR3 amino acids: CASRPDRDQPQHF. As DNA, the CDR3 is TGTGCCAGCAGACCGGACAGGGATCAGCCCCAGCATTTT. The V and J genes are TRBV6-5 and TRBJ1-5; 8 bases align to TRBD1. The CDR3 totals 13 residues. The germline CDR1 and CDR2 sequences are MNHEY and SVGAGI. V trimming: 6 bases; J trimming: 5 bases; junction bases outside the gene matches: 3.

The V call is TRBV13, the J call TRBJ2-1; tentative D call: TRBD2 (6 bases). V was trimmed by 8 bases and J by 11 bases, leaving 25 bases between them. This CDR3 spans 15 amino acids. Germline CDR1 reads PRHDT; CDR2 reads FYEKMQ (reference sequence). CDR3 sequence: CASSPLGSGPLKQFF. Written as DNA, the CDR3 is TGTGCCAGCTCCCCCCTCGGGAGTGGTCCTCTAAAGCAGTTCTTC.

J is TRBJ2-6 and V is TRBV29-1; 7 bases line up with TRBD1. With 4 bases clipped from V and 1 base from J, the junction kept 4 bases outside the gene matches. The V gene's germline CDR1 is SQVTM and CDR2 ANQGSEA. The CDR3 consists of 15 residues. In DNA, the CDR3 is TGCAGCGTTGGCTCGACAGGGTCTGGGGCCAACGTCCTGACTTTC. Its protein is CSVGSTGSGANVLTF.

This chain joins TRBV7-2 and TRBJ1-2, with D possibly TRBD1 on 6 matching bases. Germline CDR1 is SGHTA and CDR2 is FQGNSA. Trimming removed 1 base from V and 0 bases from J, with 12 bases in between. The length of the CDR3 is 16 residues. The chain's CDR3 is CASSLVGTTPNYGYTF. The CDR3 bases are TGTGCCAGCAGCTTAGTTGGGACAACTCCTAACTATGGCTACACCTTC.

This clone turned up a few times. The rearrangement links TRBV29-1 to TRBJ1-1; 9 bases line up with TRBD1. J was trimmed by 1 base and V by 6 bases; bases with no gene match: 9. The V gene's germline CDR1 is SQVTM and CDR2 ANQGSEA. This CDR3 contains 15 residues. This CDR3 is CSVTGTGSTNTEAFF. The CDR3 region has the DNA TGCAGCGTAACCGGGACAGGGTCAACGAACACTGAAGCTTTCTTT. Filled out from reference TRBV29-1 and TRBJ1-1, the complete variable domain reads SAVISQKPSRDICQRGTSLTIQCQVDSQVTMMFWYRQQPGQSLTLIATANQGSEATYESGFVIDKFPISRPNLTFSTLTVSNMSPEDSSIYLCSVTGTGSTNTEAFFGQGTRLTVV.

The V call is TRBV27, the J call TRBJ2-1; the D gene is possibly TRBD2 (6 bases). CDR3 length equals 15 residues. CDR1 MNHEY and CDR2 SMNVEV come from the germline V gene (reference sequence). V lost 6 bases to trimming and J lost 10 bases, with 22 bases between them. The CDR3 DNA reads TGTGCCAGCAGAGATTGGTCATCACGTAGCGGCGAGCAGTTCTTC. Its translation is CASRDWSSRSGEQFF.

The chain joins TRBV5-4 to TRBJ1-1, with D perhaps TRBD1 (5 bases). CDR1 and CDR2 from the germline V gene are SGHNT and YYREEE (reference sequence). This CDR3 comprises 13 residues. Trimming cost V 3 bases and J 7 bases, with 13 bases left between them. DNA for the CDR3: TGTGCCAGCAGCTATATAGGGGAACGTGAAGCTTTCTTT. Translated, it gives CASSYIGEREAFF.

The V and J genes are TRBV6-1 and TRBJ1-5, with D maybe TRBD1 (5 bases). The germline V and J ends were trimmed by 6 bases and 2 bases, with 14 bases remaining between them. Germline loops: CDR1 MNHNS, CDR2 SASEGT. The CDR3 sequence is 15 residues long. Written as DNA, the CDR3 is TGTGCCAGCAGGGGGGGTCGTCTCGGCAATCAGCCCCAGCATTTT. The encoded protein is CASRGGRLGNQPQHF.

This clone was counted a single time. The CDR3 reads CASSATPYTGTSGRRTGELFF. The CDR3 DNA is TGTGCCAGCAGCGCCACTCCTTATACCGGGACTAGCGGGAGGAGGACCGGGGAGCTGTTTTTT. The rearrangement uses TRBV9 and TRBJ2-2, with 15 nucleotides matching TRBD2. CDR1 SGDLS and CDR2 YYNGEE come from the germline V gene. V lost 3 bases and J lost 5; bases outside the gene matches: 17. The CDR3 sequence is 21 residues long.

The chain links TRBV7-2 to TRBJ2-1, with D uncertain. Germline V gene data show CDR1 as SGHTA and CDR2 as FQGNSA. The CDR3 length is 15 residues. The V end lost 5 bases, the J end lost 0 bases, and 11 bases lay between the germline ends. As DNA, the CDR3 is TGTGCCAGCAGCAAACAGCTGAGCTCCTACAATGAGCAGTTCTTC. Protein product: CASSKQLSSYNEQFF.

This clone was observed a single time. The chain employs TRBV6-1 and TRBJ1-2; D gene uncertain. Germline CDR1 MNHNS, CDR2 SASEGT. This CDR3 spans 13 amino acids. Trimming cost V 1 base and J 4 bases, with 7 bases left between them. As DNA, the CDR3 is TGTGCCAGCAGTGAAGGAGGGTTCTATGGCTACACCTTC. This codes for CASSEGGFYGYTF.

The V call is TRBV7-7, the J call TRBJ2-5, with D possibly being TRBD1 (5 bases). Trimming shortened V by 1 base and J by 2 bases, and 11 bases separated the two germline ends. CDR1 is SSHAT and CDR2 is FNYEAQ in the germline V gene (reference sequence). The CDR3 runs 15 residues. This CDR3 is CASSLESGPQETQYF. In DNA form, the CDR3 reads TGTGCCAGCAGCTTAGAGTCAGGGCCTCAAGAGACCCAGTACTTC.

In DNA form, the CDR3 reads TGCGCCAGCAGCCAAGAGGGACAGAACACCGGGGAGCTGTTTTTT. Amino acid sequence: CASSQEGQNTGELFF. This sequence joins TRBV4-1 and TRBJ2-2; TRBD1 is a possible D gene (6 bases). The CDR3 consists of 15 residues. The V gene lost 0 bases and the J gene lost 1 base, with 6 bases spanning the gap. Germline V lookup: CDR1 MGHRA, CDR2 YSYEKL.

This chain joins TRBV9 and TRBJ2-7; the D gene is possibly TRBD2 (5 bases). This CDR3 has 20 amino acids. CDR1 and CDR2 from the germline V gene are SGDLS and YYNGEE. V was clipped by 0 bases and J by 0 bases, with 25 bases between them. The CDR3 coding sequence is TGTGCCAGCAGCGTAGGGTTCGGCCGTCCGGGGATCGGATTCTCCTACGAGCAGTACTTC. Amino acid sequence: CASSVGFGRPGIGFSYEQYF.

This chain joins TRBV5-4 and TRBJ2-5, with D unclear. Germline CDR1 is SGHNT and CDR2 is YYREEE (reference sequence). CDR3 length equals 12 residues. The germline V and J ends were trimmed by 6 bases and 1 base, with 7 bases remaining between them. The CDR3 region is CASTTGQETQYF. The CDR3 DNA follows: TGTGCCAGCACCACTGGCCAAGAGACCCAGTACTTC.

The gene calls are TRBV14 and TRBJ2-7; D possibly corresponds to TRBD2 (5 bases). Germline CDR1 is SGHDN and CDR2 is FVKESK. The length of the CDR3 is 14 residues. V lost 5 bases to trimming and J lost 5 bases, with 16 bases between them. This chain's CDR3 is CASSWAGVAHEQYF. CDR3 in DNA: TGTGCCAGCAGCTGGGCCGGGGTCGCGCACGAGCAGTACTTC.

Details on this clone: At one end the junction does not follow the germline gene, possibly because of a read error. The V call is TRBV15, the J call TRBJ2-5; tentative D call: TRBD2 (5 bases). The CDR3 is 16 amino acids. Germline lookup yields CDR1 LNHNV and CDR2 YYDKDF (reference sequence). The CDR3 coding sequence is TGTGCCACCAGCAGAGATTCCGGGAATTGGGGAGAGCCCCAGTACTTC. Translating it yields CATSRDSGNWGEPQYF.

The rearrangement uses TRBV5-1 and TRBJ1-2; D might be TRBD1 (5 bases). The germline CDR1 and CDR2 sequences are SGHRS and YFSETQ. Between the trimmed V and J ends, which lost 4 bases and 4 bases, there was a span of 17 bases. CDR3 length: 15 residues. The chain's CDR3 is CASSPTGDSSYGYTF. CDR3 nucleotide sequence: TGCGCCAGCAGCCCCACGGGGGATTCCTCCTATGGCTACACCTTC.

The chain recombines TRBV14 with TRBJ1-1, with TRBD1 matching 8 bases. The V gene's germline CDR1 is SGHDN and CDR2 FVKESK. After removal of 0 bases from V and 1 base from J, the junction contained 1 base not matched to a gene. There are 15 residues in the CDR3. CDR3 amino acids: CASSQEDRGNTEAFF. The CDR3 DNA follows: TGTGCCAGCAGCCAAGAAGACAGGGGGAACACTGAAGCTTTCTTT.

This clone was found a few times. The chain uses TRBV7-9 and TRBJ2-2; D call uncertain. Deletions cut 2 bases from V and 1 base from J, with 5 bases between. The CDR3 covers 14 residues. CDR1 is SEHNR, CDR2 FQNEAQ, per germline (reference sequence). The CDR3 reads CASSLSVNTGELFF. The CDR3 bases are TGTGCCAGCAGCTTATCAGTGAACACCGGGGAGCTGTTTTTT.